This record concerns one T cell receptor beta chain sequence. Its antigen is unidentified. A multiplex PCR was run with 60 Vbeta primers and 13 Jbeta primers. Some clones are missing from TCRdb's copy, which holds only in-frame ones; the method was immunoSEQ multiplex PCR. Found here are some 150,000 clones, around 78% of them singletons; the top ten hold less than 3.5%. This entry belongs to a study of cytomegalovirus exposure and HLA in healthy donors. Findings and limits, study-wide: The authors later linked a missense DCLRE1C variant to TCR beta V- and J-gene trimming. For most TCR sequences rarity was the rule, although some public TCRs occurred in many donors.

The CDR3 contains 16 residues. V was clipped by 3 bases and J by 2 bases; unmatched bases: 10. Germline CDR1 and CDR2: SGDLS and YYNGEE. Sequencing input: PBMCs. The clonotype originates from a man aged 35-49 years in good health and CMV-seropositive. The chain employs TRBV9 and TRBJ2-7; 8 nucleotides align to TRBD1. CDR3 loop: CASSGRPGQDPYEQYF. CDR3 nucleotides: TGTGCCAGCAGCGGACGCCCGGGACAGGACCCCTACGAGCAGTACTTC.